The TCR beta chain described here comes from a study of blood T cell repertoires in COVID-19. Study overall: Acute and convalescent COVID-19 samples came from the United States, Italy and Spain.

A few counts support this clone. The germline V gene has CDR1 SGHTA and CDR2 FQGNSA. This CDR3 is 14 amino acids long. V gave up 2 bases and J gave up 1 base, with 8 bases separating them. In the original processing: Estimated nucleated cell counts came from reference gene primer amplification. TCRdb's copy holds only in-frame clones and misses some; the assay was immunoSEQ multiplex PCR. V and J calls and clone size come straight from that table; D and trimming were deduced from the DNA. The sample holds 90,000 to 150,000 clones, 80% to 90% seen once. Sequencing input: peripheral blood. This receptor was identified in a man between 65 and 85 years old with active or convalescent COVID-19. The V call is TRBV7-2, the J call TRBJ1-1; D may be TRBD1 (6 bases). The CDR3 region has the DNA TGTGCCAGCAGCTTACAGGGGCCGAACACTGAAGCTTTCTTT. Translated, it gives CASSLQGPNTEAFF.